The present TCR beta chain was sequenced within a study of cytomegalovirus exposure and HLA in healthy donors. Study-wide findings and caveats: With high specificity and sensitivity, the classifier reportedly diagnosed cytomegalovirus status.

The PCR was carried out with 60 Vbeta primers and 13 Jbeta primers. The repertoire was sequenced with immunoSEQ multiplex PCR; TCRdb's copy has only in-frame clones and lacks some. Among about 150,000 clones listed, around 77% were seen once. The germline V gene has CDR1 MNHEY and CDR2 SVGAGI. The CDR3 sequence is 15 residues long. V dropped 0 bases and J dropped 1 base, with 7 bases sitting between them. On this clone: No antigen is known for it.

The sequence came from a woman aged 25 to 45 in good health and CMV-seronegative. The sample was PBMCs. The rearrangement links TRBV6-5 to TRBJ1-3; no definite D call. For the CDR3, the DNA is TGTGCCAGCAGTTACTCTGCGGTTTCTGGAAACACCATATATTTT. Its protein is CASSYSAVSGNTIYF.